Here is one TCR beta chain with its context. This sample is part of a study of T-cell memory formation after mild COVID-19. This CDR3 spans 13 amino acids. CDR1 LGHDT and CDR2 YNNKEL come from the germline V gene (reference sequence). The germline V and J ends were trimmed by 1 base and 8 bases, with 11 bases remaining between them. TCRdb re-called the 5' RACE reads through MiXCR, storing one row per CDR3 protein. Among 410,000 or so distinct CDR3 sequences, 23% were seen once, and the ten largest hold around 13%. The sequenced material came from PBMCs or a T cell subset sorted from them (not recorded which). The sequence came from an adult woman who had mild COVID-19 (a few samples of this study predate the infection). Cell type and time point are not known. The chain joins TRBV3-1 to TRBJ1-2; tentative D call: TRBD1 (5 bases). The chain's CDR3 is CASSQGRDRGYTF. CDR3 in DNA: TGTGCCAGCAGCCAAGGGAGGGACCGAGGCTACACCTTC.